The rows below give T cell receptor beta chains drawn from one sample of a study of CD8 T cells in Susac syndrome. Each CDR3 protein is one row after TCRdb ran MiXCR on the immunoSEQ multiplex PCR reads. The sample includes some 77,000 distinct CDR3 sequences, 90% to 95% of them seen just once. Sample: CD4+ T cells from PBMCs. These receptors were taken from a human donor with Susac syndrome. Both conserved end residues are part of each CDR3. The order of the fields is J gene, V gene, clone size, D gene, CDR3 length, CDR3 protein, CDR3 DNA. A D gene is named only where the DNA matches it firmly. Only some rows state a clone size, as once, few, many or a class for expanded clones.

TRBJ2-7 TRBV12-3/TRBV12-4 few TRBD1 14 CASSLRTGVGEQYF TGTGCCAGCAGTTTGCGGACAGGGGTTGGCGAGCAGTACTTC
TRBJ1-2 TRBV5-1 - TRBD1 14 CASSFADRVDGYTF TGCGCCAGCAGCTTCGCGGACAGGGTGGATGGCTACACCTTC
TRBJ2-1 TRBV5-1 - - 14 CASRKPTAYNEQFF TGCGCCAGCAGAAAACCGACAGCGTACAATGAGCAGTTCTTC
TRBJ2-5 TRBV5-1 - - 14 CASSLNRDGETQYF TGCGCCAGCAGCTTGAACAGGGACGGCGAGACCCAGTACTTC
TRBJ2-5 TRBV11-2 - TRBD1 15 CASSTGGRDYETQYF TGTGCCAGCAGCACAGGGGGCCGGGACTACGAGACCCAGTACTTC
TRBJ1-4 TRBV30 - - 11 CAWKAAEKLFF TGTGCCTGGAAGGCAGCTGAAAAACTGTTTTTT
TRBJ1-2 TRBV4-1 - TRBD1 14 CASSLTGDGYGYTF TGCGCCAGCAGCCTAACAGGGGACGGCTATGGCTACACCTTC
TRBJ2-1 TRBV7-2 - - 16 CASSLGVRSSYNEQFF TGTGCCAGCAGCTTAGGGGTCAGGAGCTCCTACAATGAGCAGTTCTTC
TRBJ1-6 TRBV6-5 once - 14 CASSSRRGGSPLHF TGTGCCAGCAGTAGCCGAAGGGGGGGTTCACCCCTCCACTTT
TRBJ2-3 TRBV20-1 - - 14 CSATDPRATDTQYF TGCAGTGCTACTGACCCCAGGGCCACAGATACGCAGTATTTT
TRBJ2-5 TRBV7-2 - - 14 CASSLRQVFKTQYF TGTGCCAGCAGCTTACGTCAGGTTTTCAAGACCCAGTACTTC
TRBJ1-5 TRBV7-9 - - 14 CASSPGSGAGPQHF TGTGCCAGCAGCCCCGGGTCCGGGGCCGGGCCCCAGCATTTT
TRBJ2-5 TRBV7-9 few - 12 CASRHPGETQYF TGTGCCAGCAGGCACCCCGGGGAGACCCAGTACTTC
TRBJ2-5 TRBV24-1 - - 17 CATSDLGISGEQETQYF TGTGCCACCAGTGATTTGGGGATTTCAGGGGAGCAAGAGACCCAGTACTTC
TRBJ1-2 TRBV4-3 - - 15 CASSPGVRSFYGYTF TGCGCCAGCAGCCCCGGGGTAAGGTCGTTCTATGGCTACACCTTC
TRBJ2-5 TRBV28 - - 12 CASSSQWEAQYF TGTGCCAGCAGTTCCCAGTGGGAGGCCCAGTACTTC
TRBJ2-3 TRBV6-1 - TRBD2 17 CASTPGLAGAATDTQYF TGTGCCAGCACCCCGGGACTAGCAGGGGCCGCAACAGATACGCAGTATTTT
TRBJ1-1 TRBV4-3 - - 14 CASSQELGNTEAFF TGCGCCAGCAGCCAAGAGTTAGGGAACACTGAAGCTTTCTTT
TRBJ2-5 TRBV20-1 - TRBD2 14 CSAGERGAQETQYF TGCAGTGCAGGAGAGCGGGGAGCGCAAGAGACCCAGTACTTC
TRBJ2-1 TRBV6-5 - - 13 CASRLGRYNEQFF TGTGCCAGCCGCCTCGGCAGATACAATGAGCAGTTCTTC
TRBJ2-1 TRBV2 - - 14 CASSDGGAGNEQFF TGTGCCAGCAGTGATGGGGGCGCCGGCAATGAGCAGTTCTTC
TRBJ2-3 TRBV9 - TRBD2 16 CASSVVGGVGTDTQYF TGTGCCAGCAGCGTAGTGGGGGGGGTCGGCACAGATACGCAGTATTTT
TRBJ2-5 TRBV2 once - 13 CASTGFYQETQYF TGTGCCAGCACTGGGTTTTACCAAGAGACCCAGTACTTC
TRBJ2-5 TRBV19 - - 13 CASSRGFRETQYF TGTGCCAGTAGTCGAGGGTTCCGGGAGACCCAGTACTTC
TRBJ2-7 TRBV7-2 - TRBD1 15 CASSLEWTGPYEQYF TGTGCCAGCAGCTTAGAATGGACAGGGCCCTACGAGCAGTACTTC
TRBJ2-5 TRBV28 - - 14 CASNNRVSQETQYF TGTGCCAGCAATAACAGGGTTAGCCAAGAGACCCAGTACTTC
TRBJ1-5 TRBV7-2 - TRBD1 15 CASSPGTGWGQPQHF TGTGCCAGCAGCCCCGGGACAGGATGGGGGCAGCCCCAGCATTTT
TRBJ2-3 TRBV7-2 - - 14 CASSPDRLTDTQYF TGTGCCAGCAGCCCCGATCGACTTACAGATACGCAGTATTTT
TRBJ2-3 TRBV4-3 - TRBD1 16 CASSQQGAISTDTQYF TGCGCCAGCAGCCAACAGGGGGCGATCAGCACAGATACGCAGTATTTT
TRBJ2-7 TRBV28 few TRBD1 13 CASNTGGTYEQYF TGTGCCAGCAACACAGGGGGGACCTACGAGCAGTACTTC
TRBJ2-2 TRBV28 - - 21 CASSFPDLFGVRIANTGELFF TGTGCCAGCAGTTTTCCCGATTTGTTTGGGGTCCGCATCGCGAACACCGGGGAGCTGTTTTTT
TRBJ2-1 TRBV7-9 - TRBD1 16 CASSYWTGALTREQFF TGTGCCAGCAGCTACTGGACAGGGGCCCTGACAAGAGAGCAGTTCTTC
TRBJ2-1 TRBV5-1 once TRBD2 15 CASSLAPSGEAEQFF TGCGCCAGCAGCTTGGCACCTAGCGGGGAAGCTGAGCAGTTCTTC
TRBJ1-5 TRBV30 - TRBD1 17 CAWSPDRAQYSNQPQHF TGTGCCTGGAGTCCGGACAGGGCCCAATATAGCAATCAGCCCCAGCATTTT
TRBJ1-1 TRBV29-1 - - 13 CSAYRDTGPEAFF TGCAGCGCTTACCGGGACACTGGGCCTGAAGCTTTCTTT
TRBJ2-1 TRBV19 - TRBD2 18 CASSKRGLASHSYNEQFF TGTGCCAGTAGTAAGAGGGGACTAGCGTCCCACTCCTACAATGAGCAGTTCTTC
TRBJ2-3 TRBV2 - - 14 CASSELESGDTQYF TGTGCCAGCAGTGAATTGGAGTCCGGAGATACGCAGTATTTT
TRBJ2-1 TRBV28 - - 13 CASSTGPGKNQFF TGTGCCAGCAGTACGGGACCCGGTAAGAACCAGTTCTTC
TRBJ2-7 TRBV29-1 - - 11 CSAGQPYEQYF TGCAGCGCCGGACAGCCCTACGAGCAGTACTTC
TRBJ1-2 TRBV7-6 - - 14 CASSPRAANYGYTF TGTGCCAGCAGCCCGAGGGCAGCTAACTATGGCTACACCTTC
TRBJ2-7 TRBV5-6 - TRBD1 17 CASSLGGFGTGPYEQYF TGTGCCAGCAGCTTGGGGGGTTTCGGGACAGGGCCCTACGAGCAGTACTTC
TRBJ2-7 TRBV6-1 - - 14 CASSEVRVSYEQYF TGTGCCAGCAGTGAGGTCAGGGTCTCCTACGAGCAGTACTTC